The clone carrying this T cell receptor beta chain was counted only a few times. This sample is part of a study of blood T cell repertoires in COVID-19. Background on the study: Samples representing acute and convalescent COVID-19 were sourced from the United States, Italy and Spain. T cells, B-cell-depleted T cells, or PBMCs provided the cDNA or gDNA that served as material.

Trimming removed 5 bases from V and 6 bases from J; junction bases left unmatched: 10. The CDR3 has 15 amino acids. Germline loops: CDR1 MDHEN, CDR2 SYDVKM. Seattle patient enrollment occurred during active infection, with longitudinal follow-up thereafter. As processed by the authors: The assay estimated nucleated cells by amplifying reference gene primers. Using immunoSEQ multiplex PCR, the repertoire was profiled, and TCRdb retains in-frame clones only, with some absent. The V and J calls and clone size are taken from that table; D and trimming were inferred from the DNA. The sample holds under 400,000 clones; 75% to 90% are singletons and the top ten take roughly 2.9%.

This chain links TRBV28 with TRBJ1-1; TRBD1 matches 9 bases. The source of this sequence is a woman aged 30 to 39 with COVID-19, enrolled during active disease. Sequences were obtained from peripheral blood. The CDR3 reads CASSKYGTGYPEAFF. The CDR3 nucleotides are TGTGCCAGCAGTAAATACGGGACAGGGTATCCTGAAGCTTTCTTT.